What follows are 20 T cell receptor beta chains derived from one specimen sequenced in a study of immune cell composition in non-small cell lung cancer. The method was immunoSEQ multiplex PCR; TCRdb's version includes in-frame clones alone and lacks a portion of them. The repertoire holds several thousand clones, with roughly 78% as singletons. Sequencing input: lung tumor tissue. The receptors were sampled from a human donor with non-small cell lung cancer.

V gene TRBV7-9 combines with J gene TRBJ1-4; D remains ambiguous. V lost 6 bases and J lost 6, with 17 bases in between. Germline V CDR1 and CDR2: SEHNR, FQNEAQ (reference sequence). The CDR3 has 15 amino acids. The CDR3 loop reads CASRSDRRVDEKLFF. In DNA, the CDR3 is TGTGCCAGCAGATCCGACCGACGGGTAGATGAAAAACTGTTTTTT.

This clone turned up a few times. The V and J genes are TRBV27 and TRBJ2-6; perhaps TRBD2 as D (6 bases). This CDR3 region has 15 residues. CDR1 is MNHEY and CDR2 is SMNVEV in the germline V gene (reference sequence). Trimming took 4 bases from V and 0 from J, leaving 7 bases between them. The CDR3 protein is CASSWDSSGANVLTF. The CDR3, as DNA: TGTGCCAGCAGTTGGGACTCCTCTGGGGCCAACGTCCTGACTTTC.

V is TRBV14 and J is TRBJ1-1; tentative D call: TRBD1 (6 bases). Germline V gene lookup returns CDR1 SGHDN and CDR2 FVKESK. V was cut by 2 bases and J by 5 bases, with 12 bases left in between. This CDR3 region has 14 residues. CDR3 sequence (DNA): TGTGCCAGCAGCCAATTCCCAGGGGCTACTGAAGCTTTCTTT. Residues: CASSQFPGATEAFF.

The chain joins TRBV2 to TRBJ2-7; 8 nucleotides line up with TRBD2. Unmatched junction bases numbered 5, after V lost 2 bases and J lost 2 bases. Germline values: CDR1 SNHLY, CDR2 FYNNEI. CDR3 length equals 15 residues. The CDR3 loop reads CASSETSGGPYEQYF. Here the CDR3 DNA reads TGTGCCAGCAGTGAAACGTCGGGGGGGCCCTACGAGCAGTACTTC.

The chain carries TRBV27 and TRBJ2-3, with a tentative D call TRBD2 (5 bases). Germline CDR1 MNHEY, CDR2 SMNVEV (reference sequence). Deletions cut 6 bases from V and 0 bases from J, with 13 bases between. This CDR3 is 15 amino acids long. The chain's CDR3 is CASRSLGSSTDTQYF. The CDR3 DNA reads TGTGCCAGCAGATCACTAGGCTCTAGCACAGATACGCAGTATTTT.

V usage is TRBV4-1 and J usage is TRBJ1-1; TRBD1 aligns across 10 bases. The V and J ends lost 3 bases and 8 bases, in that order; junction bases with no gene match: 6. CDR3 length: 14 residues. Germline CDR1 reads MGHRA; CDR2 reads YSYEKL. The CDR3: CASSHGPGQGEAFF. The CDR3 region has the DNA TGCGCCAGCAGCCACGGACCGGGACAGGGGGAAGCTTTCTTT.

This clone was recorded a few times. The V call is TRBV6-5, the J call TRBJ1-2, with 11 bases that match TRBD1. Looked up from germline, CDR1 is MNHEY and CDR2 is SVGAGI. The CDR3 totals 13 residues. V shed 5 bases, J shed 8 bases, and the junction held 4 bases outside the gene matches. The CDR3 sequence: CASSKDRGRGYTF. DNA for the CDR3: TGTGCCAGCAGTAAGGACAGGGGGCGCGGCTACACCTTC.

The rearrangement uses TRBV7-8 and TRBJ2-5; 16 nucleotides agree with TRBD2. The CDR3 runs 17 residues. The ends lost 5 bases at V and 5 bases at J; junction bases unmatched: 8. The germline V gene has CDR1 SGHVS and CDR2 FQNEAQ. The CDR3 DNA reads TGTGCCAGCAGCCTCGGGACTAGCGGGGGGGCCGAGGAGACCCAGTACTTC. Protein: CASSLGTSGGAEETQYF.

The CDR3 protein is CASSDFQGSPQHF. DNA for the CDR3: TGTGCCAGCAGTGACTTTCAGGGGTCGCCCCAGCATTTT. The chain uses TRBV6-4 and TRBJ1-5; D perhaps matches TRBD1 (6 bases). The CDR3 sequence is 13 residues long. V was pared by 1 base and J by 9 bases, with 10 bases between. Germline-derived CDR1 and CDR2 are MRHNA and SNTAGT.

The chain couples TRBV5-1 to TRBJ2-6; TRBD1 aligns across 7 bases. Germline V gives CDR1 SGHRS, CDR2 YFSETQ. The CDR3 is 17 amino acids. V trimming: 4 bases; J trimming: 6 bases; junction bases outside the gene matches: 13. The CDR3 reads CASSMGTVVYEANVLTF. In DNA form, the CDR3 reads TGCGCCAGCAGCATGGGGACAGTGGTTTACGAGGCCAACGTCCTGACTTTC.

The chain recombines TRBV7-9 with TRBJ2-5, with TRBD1 matching over 8 bases. The ends lost 2 bases at V and 2 bases at J; junction bases unmatched: 4. CDR1 and CDR2 from the germline V gene are SEHNR and FQNEAQ (reference sequence). The length of the CDR3 is 15 residues. CDR3: CASSLSGGLQETQYF. CDR3 nucleotides: TGTGCCAGCAGCTTATCAGGGGGCCTTCAAGAGACCCAGTACTTC.

V usage is TRBV18 and J usage is TRBJ2-7; the D is unclear. This CDR3 is 12 amino acids long. From germline, CDR1 is KGHSH and CDR2 LQKENI. V was trimmed by 0 bases and J by 2 bases, leaving 2 bases between them. Written as DNA, the CDR3 is TGTGCCAGCTCACCACCCACCTACGAGCAGTACTTC. Encoded protein: CASSPPTYEQYF.

The V gene is TRBV10-3, the J gene TRBJ2-7, with 12 bases lining up with TRBD2. The junction had 4 bases not matched to a gene; V was cut back by 4 bases and J by 6 bases. The CDR3 extends over 14 amino acids. The V gene's germline CDR1 is ENHRY and CDR2 SYGVKD. CDR3 nucleotides: TGTGCCATCAGTGGGGGACTAGCGGGTCTCGAGCAGTACTTC. This encodes CAISGGLAGLEQYF.

J is TRBJ2-5 and V is TRBV19, with 8 bases identical to TRBD1. Germline lookup yields CDR1 LNHDA and CDR2 SQIVND (reference sequence). The length of the CDR3 is 16 residues. J was trimmed by 4 bases and V by 4 bases; bases with no gene match: 11. The CDR3 sequence: CASSKLTGVGRETQYF. The CDR3 DNA reads TGTGCCAGTAGTAAATTGACAGGGGTCGGGCGAGAGACCCAGTACTTC. Based on the CDR3 plus reference TRBV19 and TRBJ2-5, the full variable domain is DGGITQSPKYLFRKEGQNVTLSCEQNLNHDAMYWYRQDPGQGLRLIYYSQIVNDFQKGDIAEGYSVSREKKESFPLTVTSAQKNPTAFYLCASSKLTGVGRETQYFGPGTRLLVL.

The rearrangement links TRBV30 to TRBJ1-5; D ambiguous. V dropped 0 bases and J dropped 5 bases, with 17 bases sitting between them. CDR3 length equals 16 residues. Germline-derived CDR1 and CDR2 are GTSNPN and SVGIG (reference sequence). Here the CDR3 reads CAWSVLPPVHDQPQHF. The CDR3 DNA reads as TGTGCCTGGAGTGTACTCCCCCCGGTCCACGATCAGCCCCAGCATTTT.

This clone was picked up one time. The chain has TRBV18 and TRBJ2-7; TRBD1 matches at 8 bases. Germline CDR1 is KGHSH and CDR2 is LQKENI. The CDR3 spans 15 residues. With V trimmed by 3 bases and J by 0 bases, 4 bases remained unmatched. The CDR3 loop is CASSPDRVSSYEQYF. CDR3 sequence (DNA): TGTGCCAGCTCACCGGACAGGGTCAGCTCCTACGAGCAGTACTTC.

The V gene is TRBV9, the J gene TRBJ1-6; tentative D call: TRBD1 (5 bases). Germline assignment: CDR1 SGDLS and CDR2 YYNGEE. The CDR3 extends over 16 amino acids. V was trimmed by 3 bases and J by 7 bases, leaving 17 bases between them. CDR3 amino acids: CASSGGGARGNSPLHF. CDR3 coding DNA: TGTGCCAGCAGCGGCGGCGGGGCGCGAGGGAATTCACCCCTCCACTTT.

V gene TRBV28 combines with J gene TRBJ1-5, with 7 bases lining up with TRBD1. Losses at the gene ends were 7 bases for V and 4 bases for J; bases not matched to a gene: 7. Per the germline V gene, CDR1 is MDHEN and CDR2 is SYDVKM. This CDR3 comprises 14 residues. This CDR3 is CASNPGQPNQPQHF. In DNA form, the CDR3 reads TGTGCCAGCAATCCGGGACAGCCTAATCAGCCCCAGCATTTT. Combining the CDR3 with reference TRBV28 and TRBJ1-5 gives the whole variable domain DVKVTQSSRYLVKRTGEKVFLECVQDMDHENMFWYRQDPGLGLRLIYFSYDVKMKEKGDIPEGYSVSREKKERFSLILESASTNQTSMYLCASNPGQPNQPQHFGDGTRLSIL.

The CDR3 loop is CASSLKGTGDSPLHF. For the CDR3, the DNA is TGTGCCAGCAGCTTAAAGGGGACAGGGGATTCACCCCTCCACTTT. The rearrangement joins TRBV7-9 to TRBJ1-6; 10 bases are a match to TRBD1. The CDR3 runs to 15 residues. V shed 2 bases, J shed 8 bases, and the junction held 3 bases outside the gene matches. Germline-derived CDR1 and CDR2 are SEHNR and FQNEAQ (reference sequence).

This chain uses TRBV5-1 with TRBJ2-3, with D perhaps matching TRBD1 (5 bases). CDR3 length: 15 residues. Germline V gene lookup returns CDR1 SGHRS and CDR2 YFSETQ. The V end was cut by 1 base, the J end by 3 bases, with 12 bases between. In nucleotides, the CDR3 is TGCGCCAGCAGCTTGCAAAGACAGACGACAGATACGCAGTATTTT. Residues: CASSLQRQTTDTQYF.